The 28 T cell receptor beta chains reported below all come from one sample, sequenced in a study of beta chain features in type 1 diabetes. Antigens for these TCRs are unknown. cDNA synthesis used the whole RNA isolate, giving expressed TCRB sequences. The repertoire was sequenced with immunoSEQ multiplex PCR; TCRdb's copy has only in-frame clones and lacks some. The sample includes 200,000 to 300,000 clones, over 20% of them seen just once. Study-level points and caveats: Shorter TCRB CDR3s, moderately but significantly so, marked every one of the four CD4+ subsets in Type 1 diabetes patients.

Specimen: naive CD4+ T cells from blood. The source is a woman between 40 and 50 years old with type 1 diabetes.

The rearrangement uses TRBV15 and TRBJ1-2, with a tentative D call TRBD1 (6 bases). Germline V lookup: CDR1 LNHNV, CDR2 YYDKDF (reference sequence). The CDR3 totals 15 residues. Trimming stripped 3 bases from V and 8 bases from J, with 19 bases between. CDR3 bases: TGTGCCACCAGCAGTGATACAGGGTTAGGTTACGGCTACACCTTC. Its translation is CATSSDTGLGYGYTF.

In its sample, this clone was seen a few times. The chain uses TRBV2 and TRBJ2-2; tentatively, D is TRBD1 (6 bases). The CDR3 runs to 13 residues. V was shortened by 2 bases and J by 5 bases, with 6 bases between the two germline ends. Germline assignment: CDR1 SNHLY and CDR2 FYNNEI. Here the CDR3 reads CASSEQGTGELFF. The CDR3 DNA is TGTGCCAGCAGTGAACAGGGGACCGGGGAGCTGTTTTTT. Drawing the rest from reference TRBV2 and TRBJ2-2, the complete variable domain is EPEVTQTPSHQVTQMGQEVILRCVPISNHLYFYWYRQILGQKVEFLVSFYNNEISEKSEIFDDQFSVERPDGSNFTLKIRSTKLEDSAMYFCASSEQGTGELFFGEGSRLTVL.

This clone was recorded a few times. The V gene is TRBV5-1, the J gene TRBJ1-1, with D perhaps matching TRBD1 (6 bases). The CDR3 totals 15 residues. V gave up 5 bases and J gave up 4 bases, with 18 bases separating them. Germline V lookup: CDR1 SGHRS, CDR2 YFSETQ. In DNA, the CDR3 is TGCGCCAGCAGGACAGGCGCCGAGAGTAGCACTGAAGCTTTCTTT. It encodes CASRTGAESSTEAFF.

This clone was found a few times. V usage is TRBV7-2 and J usage is TRBJ2-1; 7 bases are shared with TRBD2. Per the germline V gene, CDR1 is SGHTA and CDR2 is FQGNSA. The CDR3 covers 13 residues. J gave up 6 bases and V 10 bases, and 9 bases lay outside the gene matches. In DNA, the CDR3 is TGTGCCAACTCTATCGGGGGGAGCAATGAGCAGTTCTTC. Protein sequence: CANSIGGSNEQFF.

A note on this clone: Relative to the germline gene, one junction end is altered; a read error may explain this. The chain joins TRBV7-7 to TRBJ2-2, with TRBD1 matching over 7 bases. Germline lookup yields CDR1 SSHAT and CDR2 FNYEAQ (reference sequence). The CDR3 loop spans 16 amino acids. The CDR3: CASSLDDRVGTGELFF. CDR3 sequence (DNA): TGTGCTAGCAGCTTAGATGACAGGGTGGGCACCGGGGAGCTGTTTTTT.

In this sample, this clone turned up a few times. The CDR3 sequence: CASSLGPPEQPQHF. The CDR3 DNA reads TGCGCCAGCAGCTTGGGGCCCCCGGAGCAGCCCCAGCATTTT. The J gene is TRBJ1-5, the V gene TRBV5-1; no reliable D call. Germline V gene lookup returns CDR1 SGHRS and CDR2 YFSETQ. The V and J ends lost 0 bases and 7 bases respectively, with 11 bases between them. This CDR3 contains 14 residues. Complete variable domain (other parts from reference TRBV5-1 and TRBJ1-5): KAGVTQTPRYLIKTRGQQVTLSCSPISGHRSVSWYQQTPGQGLQFLFEYFSETQRNKGNFPGRFSGRQFSNSRSEMNVSTLELGDSALYLCASSLGPPEQPQHFGDGTRLSIL.

The genes are TRBV5-6 and TRBJ1-1; D is unresolved. Looked up from germline, CDR1 is SGHDT and CDR2 is YYEEEE. V was pared by 6 bases and J by 0 bases, with 6 bases between. The CDR3 length is 12 residues. CDR3 DNA: TGTGCCAGCACCGACATGAACACTGAAGCTTTCTTT. This gives the protein CASTDMNTEAFF. Supplemented by reference TRBV5-6 and TRBJ1-1, the full variable domain reads DAGVTQSPTHLIKTRGQQVTLRCSPKSGHDTVSWYQQALGQGPQFIFQYYEEEERQRGNFPDRFSGHQFPNYSSELNVNALLLGDSALYLCASTDMNTEAFFGQGTRLTVV.

This clone was found a few times. The chain combines TRBV5-4 with TRBJ1-4; 8 positions agree with TRBD1. Germline-derived CDR1 and CDR2 are SGHNT and YYREEE (reference sequence). V shed 1 base, J shed 7 bases, and the junction held 3 bases outside the gene matches. This CDR3 has 14 residues. The DNA for the CDR3 is TGTGCCAGCAGCTTGCAGGGGGCGAGTGAAAAACTGTTTTTT. Its protein product is CASSLQGASEKLFF.

This clone was picked up a small number of times. The rearrangement links TRBV4-1 to TRBJ2-3; 7 bases are shared with TRBD1. The ends lost 1 base at V and 2 bases at J; junction bases unmatched: 6. In germline, CDR1 is MGHRA, CDR2 YSYEKL. This CDR3 has 16 amino acids. The chain's CDR3 is CASSQGSGTVTDTQYF. The DNA for the CDR3 is TGCGCCAGCAGCCAAGGATCCGGGACAGTCACAGATACGCAGTATTTT.

The chain couples TRBV7-3 to TRBJ2-3; no firm D call. V lost 2 bases and J 0 bases, leaving 6 bases between the germline ends. The CDR3 covers 14 residues. Germline V CDR1 and CDR2: SGHTA, FQGTGA. CDR3 in amino acids: CASSLGPSTDTQYF. CDR3 in DNA: TGTGCCAGCAGCTTAGGGCCTAGCACAGATACGCAGTATTTT.

The chain links TRBV7-2 to TRBJ1-5; D is uncertain. The CDR3 extends over 16 amino acids. From germline, CDR1 is SGHTA and CDR2 FQGNSA. V lost 1 base and J 6 bases, leaving 16 bases between the germline ends. The CDR3 region is CASSLESSRLGQPQHF. CDR3 in DNA: TGTGCCAGCAGCTTAGAATCGTCCAGGTTGGGTCAGCCCCAGCATTTT.

The V call is TRBV7-9, the J call TRBJ2-5; D is possibly TRBD2 (6 bases). The V gene lost 5 bases and the J gene lost 5 bases, with 15 bases spanning the gap. CDR3 size: 14 residues. Germline assignment: CDR1 SEHNR and CDR2 FQNEAQ (reference sequence). CDR3 amino acids: CASSALARGETQYF. DNA for the CDR3: TGTGCCAGCAGCGCCTTAGCGCGGGGTGAGACCCAGTACTTC. Full variable domain (rest looked up from reference TRBV7-9 and TRBJ2-5): DTGVSQNPRHKITKRGQNVTFRCDPISEHNRLYWYRQTLGQGPEFLTYFQNEAQLEKSRLLSDRFSAERPKGSFSTLEIQRTEQGDSAMYLCASSALARGETQYFGPGTRLLVL.

The chain uses TRBV4-1 and TRBJ2-3; tentatively, D is TRBD2 (6 bases). Germline CDR1 and CDR2: MGHRA and YSYEKL. The CDR3 extends over 20 amino acids. Trimming took 3 bases from V and 1 from J, leaving 26 bases between them. CDR3 in amino acids: CASSHPVAVLSSEGTDTQYF. CDR3 bases: TGCGCCAGCAGCCATCCGGTTGCGGTGTTGTCTAGCGAGGGCACAGATACGCAGTATTTT.

The rearrangement uses TRBV6-6 and TRBJ2-7, with TRBD1 identical over 7 bases. The CDR3 runs to 12 residues. The V gene end was trimmed by 4 bases and the J gene end by 6 bases; junction bases not matched to a gene: 3. Germline CDR1 is MNHNY and CDR2 is SVGAGI (reference sequence). As DNA, the CDR3 is TGTGCCAGCAGTTCACAGGGGAGCGAGCAGTACTTC. It encodes CASSSQGSEQYF.

This chain joins TRBV7-2 and TRBJ1-4; 8 bases map to TRBD1. V lost 5 bases, J lost 6 bases, and 8 bases stayed unmatched. The CDR3 is made up of 15 amino acids. Germline CDR1 and CDR2: SGHTA and FQGNSA. CDR3 nucleotides: TGTGCCAGCAGCGCCTACGTGACAGGGGATGAAAAACTGTTTTTT. This gives the protein CASSAYVTGDEKLFF.

J is TRBJ1-6 and V is TRBV28, with D uncertain. V lost 6 bases, J lost 8 bases, and 11 bases lay in between. The CDR3 runs 13 residues. CDR1 MDHEN and CDR2 SYDVKM come from the germline V gene. CDR3 sequence: CASREDGDSPLHF. As DNA, the CDR3 is TGTGCCAGCAGGGAAGACGGGGATTCACCCCTCCACTTT.

This clone was seen only a few times. The chain combines TRBV29-1 with TRBJ2-1; 8 nucleotides line up with TRBD1. V shed 7 bases and J 3 bases; nucleotides not matched to a gene: 11. Germline assignment: CDR1 SQVTM and CDR2 ANQGSEA. The CDR3 extends over 15 amino acids. The CDR3 DNA is TGCAGCGCCGACTCGACAGGGGTCAACTACAATGAGCAGTTCTTC. Protein sequence: CSADSTGVNYNEQFF.

The V gene is TRBV4-2, the J gene TRBJ2-2; 7 nucleotides align to TRBD1. After removal of 4 bases from V and 6 bases from J, the junction contained 8 bases not matched to a gene. Germline V gene lookup returns CDR1 LGHNA and CDR2 YNFKEQ. This CDR3 is 15 amino acids long. The CDR3 DNA is TGTGCCAGCAGCCGAGACAGGGACAAGGCCGGGGAGCTGTTTTTT. Translated, it gives CASSRDRDKAGELFF.

This clone was seen a handful of times. This sequence joins TRBV14 and TRBJ1-2; 7 nucleotides agree with TRBD1. Looked up from germline, CDR1 is SGHDN and CDR2 is FVKESK. The CDR3 totals 14 residues. Trimming cost V 4 bases and J 3 bases; bases outside gene matches: 5. CDR3 DNA: TGTGCCAGCAGCCTGGGAACAGGGGACTATGGCTACACCTTC. Protein sequence: CASSLGTGDYGYTF.

This clone showed up just a few times. This sequence joins TRBV7-9 and TRBJ1-1; perhaps TRBD1 as D (5 bases). Looked up from germline, CDR1 is SEHNR and CDR2 is FQNEAQ (reference sequence). The germline V and J ends were trimmed by 8 bases and 2 bases, with 15 bases remaining between them. The CDR3 has 14 amino acids. DNA of the CDR3: TGTGCCAGCCGGGGGGGTAGGGCTAACACTGAAGCTTTCTTT. This encodes CASRGGRANTEAFF.

The V call is TRBV21-1, the J call TRBJ1-1; no DNA check was done on the table's D call, TRBD1. TRBV21-1 is classified as a pseudogene. CDR3 size: 16 residues. CDR3 sequence reads: CASSPQGRGRNTEAFF. CDR3 nucleotides: TGTGCCAGCAGCCCTCAAGGCAGGGGTAGGAACACTGAAGCTTTCTTT.

The count of this clone is one. This chain links TRBV28 with TRBJ2-6; 7 bases are shared with TRBD2. Germline CDR1 and CDR2: MDHEN and SYDVKM. Trimming took 3 bases from V and 4 from J; bases not matched to a gene: 3. This CDR3 is 15 amino acids long. The CDR3 DNA reads as TGTGCCAGCAGTTTTGGGGGGGAAGGGGCCAACGTCCTGACTTTC. Translation gives CASSFGGEGANVLTF.

The CDR3 spells CASSLGGDYGYTF. In DNA form, the CDR3 reads TGCGCCAGCAGCTTAGGGGGAGACTATGGCTACACCTTC. The chain is built from TRBV5-1 and TRBJ1-2; a possible D gene is TRBD1 (6 bases). The CDR3 sequence is 13 residues long. From germline, CDR1 is SGHRS and CDR2 YFSETQ. The V end was cut by 2 bases, the J end by 3 bases, with 8 bases between.

The rearrangement uses TRBV7-2 and TRBJ1-5, with a weak D call TRBD1 (5 bases). The CDR3 is 14 residues long. V lost 5 bases and J 6 bases, leaving 14 bases between the germline ends. The germline V gene encodes CDR1 SGHTA and CDR2 FQGNSA. This chain's CDR3 is CASSRDRESQPQHF. CDR3 DNA sequence: TGTGCCAGCAGCCGGGACCGGGAGAGTCAGCCCCAGCATTTT.

This clone was seen only a few times. The chain employs TRBV27 and TRBJ1-2, with a weak D call TRBD1 (6 bases). The length of the CDR3 is 13 residues. V was shortened by 6 bases and J by 0 bases, with 8 bases between the two germline ends. The V gene's germline CDR1 is MNHEY and CDR2 SMNVEV (reference sequence). CDR3 DNA: TGTGCCAGCAGCTGGACAGCTAACTATGGCTACACCTTC. Translated, it gives CASSWTANYGYTF.

A few counts support this clone. The J gene is TRBJ1-1, the V gene TRBV29-1; D unclear. V lost 6 bases and J 2 bases, leaving 7 bases between the germline ends. Germline lookup yields CDR1 SQVTM and CDR2 ANQGSEA. There are 11 residues in the CDR3. The CDR3 here is CSVGDNTEAFF. CDR3 nucleotide sequence: TGCAGCGTCGGGGATAACACTGAAGCTTTCTTT.

This clone was observed a handful of times. This chain connects TRBV7-9 to TRBJ2-5, with a possible D match to TRBD1 (6 bases). Deletions cut 6 bases from V and 5 bases from J, with 19 bases between. The CDR3 is 15 amino acids. In germline, CDR1 is SEHNR, CDR2 FQNEAQ (reference sequence). CDR3 sequence reads: CASSPTGTTGETQYF. CDR3 bases: TGTGCCAGCAGTCCAACCGGGACCACAGGGGAGACCCAGTACTTC.

This sequence joins TRBV5-1 and TRBJ2-5; D is possibly TRBD2 (6 bases). The germline V gene encodes CDR1 SGHRS and CDR2 YFSETQ. V was cut by 0 bases and J by 5 bases, with 11 bases left in between. This CDR3 comprises 14 residues. The CDR3 DNA is TGCGCCAGCAGCTTGGGGAGGGGCCGCGAGACCCAGTACTTC. Amino acid sequence: CASSLGRGRETQYF.